These T cell receptor beta chains were read from a single sample in a study of cytomegalovirus exposure and HLA in healthy donors. Produced via immunoSEQ multiplex PCR; TCRdb's table is partial and in-frame only. In the table there are 70,000 to 85,000 clones, under 65% of which are singletons. Material: PBMCs. The receptors stem from a male donor in good health and CMV-seropositive. Each CDR3 is given with its conserved first and last residue. The D gene is left open where the match is weak. Rows give clone size only sometimes, using once, few, many, or a class for an expanded clone.

TRBJ2-2 | TRBV4-3 | . | . | CASSQESGTGELFF | TGCGCCAGCAGCCAAGAGTCGGGTACCGGGGAGCTGTTTTTT
TRBJ1-5 | TRBV7-2 | . | . | CASSSYRDQPQHF | TGTGCCAGCAGCTCTTACAGGGATCAGCCCCAGCATTTT
TRBJ1-5 | TRBV19 | . | . | CASWGGLGNQPQHF | TGTGCCAGTTGGGGGGGTCTGGGCAATCAGCCCCAGCATTTT
TRBJ1-4 | TRBV7-9 | . | . | CASSFRGNEKLFF | TGTGCCAGCAGCTTTCGGGGAAATGAAAAACTGTTTTTT
TRBJ2-3 | TRBV7-9 | . | . | CASRSHTDTQYF | TGTGCCAGCAGGTCCCACACAGATACGCAGTATTTT
TRBJ1-1 | TRBV28 | few | TRBD1 | CASSFGTGPPLNTEAFF | TGTGCCAGCAGTTTCGGGACAGGCCCCCCTCTGAACACTGAAGCTTTCTTT
TRBJ1-5 | TRBV27 | . | TRBD1 | CASSTRGRGQPQHF | TGTGCCAGCAGCACAAGGGGGCGAGGGCAGCCCCAGCATTTT
TRBJ2-7 | TRBV29-1 | . | TRBD1 | CSVAGGPYEQYF | TGCAGCGTTGCAGGGGGCCCCTACGAGCAGTACTTC
TRBJ1-1 | TRBV7-9 | few | . | CASSLAPEGEAFF | TGTGCCAGCAGCCTCGCACCGGAGGGAGAAGCTTTCTTT
TRBJ2-5 | TRBV18 | . | . | CASSPGRGETQYF | TGTGCCAGCTCACCAGGAAGAGGAGAGACCCAGTACTTC
TRBJ1-4 | TRBV6-5 | . | . | CASSYLGATNEKLFF | TGTGCCAGCAGTTATCTCGGGGCAACTAATGAAAAACTGTTTTTT
TRBJ1-1 | TRBV5-6 | once | . | CASSLYRVWTEAFF | TGTGCCAGCAGCTTATACAGGGTTTGGACTGAAGCTTTCTTT
TRBJ2-7 | TRBV6-1 | few | TRBD1 | CASDRQGSNEQYF | TGTGCCAGCGACAGACAGGGTAGCAACGAGCAGTACTTC
TRBJ1-1 | TRBV29-1 | . | . | CGALGSTEAFF | TGCGGAGCACTGGGGAGCACTGAAGCTTTCTTT
TRBJ2-3 | TRBV20-1 | . | . | CSASGDTQYF | TGCAGTGCCTCGGGGGATACGCAGTATTTT
TRBJ2-5 | TRBV7-2 | . | TRBD1 | CASSSTEQGKETQYF | TGTGCCAGCAGCTCGACGGAACAGGGGAAAGAGACCCAGTACTTC
TRBJ2-7 | TRBV25-1 | few | . | CASSPPGQPSSYEQYF | TGTGCCAGCAGTCCCCCGGGTCAGCCGAGCTCCTACGAGCAGTACTTC
TRBJ2-7 | TRBV7-9 | few | . | CASSLPASYEQYF | TGTGCCAGCAGCTTACCAGCGAGCTACGAGCAGTACTTC
TRBJ1-1 | TRBV7-2 | . | TRBD1 | CASSSPPIRGQAFF | TGTGCCAGCAGCTCGCCTCCTATCAGGGGGCAAGCTTTCTTT
TRBJ1-6 | TRBV23-1 | once | TRBD1 | CASSQSGQVYNSPLHF | TGCGCCAGCAGTCAATCAGGACAGGTGTATAATTCACCCCTCCACTTT
TRBJ2-1 | TRBV5-4 | . | TRBD1 | CASSLAKGALEQFF | TGTGCCAGCAGCTTGGCCAAGGGGGCCCTTGAGCAGTTCTTC
TRBJ2-7 | TRBV6-1 | . | . | CASSPSGPYEQYF | TGTGCCAGCTCCCCCAGCGGACCCTACGAGCAGTACTTC
TRBJ2-7 | TRBV6-5 | . | TRBD1 | CASRRTGPHYEQYF | TGTGCCAGTCGCAGGACAGGGCCTCACTACGAGCAGTACTTC
TRBJ2-7 | TRBV28 | . | TRBD2 | CASSLLSGGLLGEQYF | TGTGCCAGCAGTTTGCTTAGCGGGGGGCTCCTGGGCGAGCAGTACTTC
TRBJ2-2 | TRBV28 | . | TRBD1 | CASSHDRGRFTGELFF | TGTGCCAGCAGCCACGACAGGGGGCGCTTCACCGGGGAGCTGTTTTTT
TRBJ1-5 | TRBV19 | . | . | CASNPLGVGNQPQHF | TGTGCCAGTAACCCTTTAGGGGTCGGCAATCAGCCCCAGCATTTT
TRBJ1-2 | TRBV7-2 | . | TRBD1 | CASNNRGDYGYTF | TGTGCCAGCAACAACAGGGGGGACTATGGCTACACCTTC
TRBJ2-2 | TRBV19 | . | TRBD2 | CATGGPNTGELFF | TGTGCCACGGGGGGGCCGAACACCGGGGAGCTGTTTTTT
TRBJ1-1 | TRBV5-1 | few | TRBD1 | CASSQGTGAMNTEAFF | TGCGCCAGCAGCCAAGGGACAGGGGCGATGAACACTGAAGCTTTCTTT
TRBJ2-5 | TRBV19 | . | . | CASSIPGRGSETQYF | TGTGCCAGTAGTATCCCAGGGCGTGGGTCGGAGACCCAGTACTTC
TRBJ1-4 | TRBV18 | few | TRBD1 | CASSPLPGTGLNEKLFF | TGTGCCAGCTCCCCACTCCCGGGGACAGGCCTTAATGAAAAACTGTTTTTT